These 28 T cell receptor beta chains share one sample of origin, sequenced in a study of cytomegalovirus exposure and HLA in healthy donors (dated by TCRdb to between 2016 and 2019). The library came from the immunoSEQ multiplex PCR assay. The multiplex PCR relied on a mix of 60 forward primers for TCR Vbeta segments and 13 reverse primers for TCR Jbeta segments. Sourced from immuneACCESS, this table was stored by TCRdb with only in-frame sequences that have V and J called. A share of the clones is absent; for the studies checked, an unresolved V gene accounts for under half, and the remainder has no known explanation. The sample data list 160,000 or so clones, and roughly 80% of these were observed just once. Of the sample, roughly 5% is held by the ten largest clones. The sample was PBMCs. The receptor source for this set is a man aged 30-40 years in good health and CMV-seronegative.

This chain connects TRBV12-5 to TRBJ2-1; D is undetermined. The V end was cut by 6 bases, the J end by 8 bases, with 14 bases between. Germline V gene data show CDR1 as LGHNT and CDR2 as FRNRAP. The CDR3 contains 13 residues. The CDR3 nucleotides are TGTGCTAGTGGGAAAGCGACGGCCCATGAGCAGTTCTTC. It codes for CASGKATAHEQFF.

The chain has TRBV5-1 and TRBJ1-1; D remains unclear. V lost 2 bases to trimming and J lost 1 base, with 9 bases between them. The CDR3 contains 14 residues. The germline CDR1 and CDR2 sequences are SGHRS and YFSETQ. CDR3 bases: TGCGCCAGCAGCTTACAGCTGGGGAACACTGAAGCTTTCTTT. Its translation is CASSLQLGNTEAFF.

This chain links TRBV5-1 with TRBJ2-7; 8 bases are a match to TRBD1. V lost 4 bases to trimming and J lost 4 bases; unmatched junction nucleotides: 10. CDR1 and CDR2 (germline): SGHRS, YFSETQ. CDR3 length: 15 amino acids. The CDR3: CASSPGDRGFYEQYF. The CDR3 DNA follows: TGCGCCAGCAGCCCCGGTGACAGGGGATTTTACGAGCAGTACTTC. The entire variable domain, with the rest obtained from reference TRBV5-1 and TRBJ2-7, is as follows: KAGVTQTPRYLIKTRGQQVTLSCSPISGHRSVSWYQQTPGQGLQFLFEYFSETQRNKGNFPGRFSGRQFSNSRSEMNVSTLELGDSALYLCASSPGDRGFYEQYFGPGTRLTVT.

The chain joins TRBV29-1 to TRBJ1-5; D is possibly TRBD1 (5 bases). Looked up from germline, CDR1 is SQVTM and CDR2 is ANQGSEA. This CDR3 region has 11 residues. The ends were cut back, 3 bases at V and 13 bases at J, with 13 bases in the middle. CDR3 sequence (DNA): TGCAGCGTTGAGTACGGGAGGGGTCAGCATTTT. It yields the protein CSVEYGRGQHF.

V and J are TRBV27 and TRBJ2-7, with 9 nucleotides matching TRBD1. The CDR3 loop spans 13 amino acids. Germline V lookup: CDR1 MNHEY, CDR2 SMNVEV (reference sequence). V gave up 2 bases and J gave up 11 bases; unmatched junction bases: 7. The CDR3 protein is CASSLGDRVYEYF. As DNA, the CDR3 is TGTGCCAGCAGTTTAGGGGACAGGGTATACGAGTACTTC.

The genes are TRBV7-8 and TRBJ2-3; possibly TRBD2 for D (6 bases). Germline assignment: CDR1 SGHVS and CDR2 FQNEAQ. V shed 5 bases and J shed 0 bases, with 15 bases lying between them. The CDR3 consists of 16 residues. As DNA, the CDR3 is TGTGCCAGCAGCGTGCGACCGGGACTTAGCACAGATACGCAGTATTTT. Protein: CASSVRPGLSTDTQYF.

The V call is TRBV30, the J call TRBJ2-1; 9 bases are shared with TRBD2. The V gene's germline CDR1 is GTSNPN and CDR2 SVGIG (reference sequence). After removal of 4 bases from V and 8 bases from J, the junction contained 12 bases not matched to a gene. The CDR3 consists of 15 residues. The DNA of the CDR3 is TGTGCCTGGACTCCGGGACTAGCAACCTGGGATGAGCAGTTCTTC. Translation: CAWTPGLATWDEQFF.

This clone was counted only a few times. This rearrangement joins TRBV15 to TRBJ2-5; the match to TRBD1 covers 7 bases. After removal of 5 bases from V and 1 base from J, the junction contained 7 bases not matched to a gene. This CDR3 is built from 15 residues. Per the germline V gene, CDR1 is LNHNV and CDR2 is YYDKDF (reference sequence). CDR3 coding DNA: TGTGCCACCAGCCCCGGGACAGATTCCCAAGAGACCCAGTACTTC. Protein sequence: CATSPGTDSQETQYF.

This clone was counted between two and nine times. The chain joins TRBV30 to TRBJ1-2, with D possibly TRBD1 on 6 matching bases. From germline, CDR1 is GTSNPN and CDR2 SVGIG (reference sequence). This CDR3 comprises 16 residues. Trimming took 2 bases from V and 3 from J, leaving 19 bases between them. The CDR3 region has the DNA TGTGCCTGGAGTAGCGGGACATCAACCTCTTACTATGGCTACACCTTC. Amino acids: CAWSSGTSTSYYGYTF.

The chain has TRBV2 and TRBJ2-1; no firm D call. V shed 6 bases and J shed 0 bases, with 9 bases lying between them. Germline V lookup: CDR1 SNHLY, CDR2 FYNNEI. The CDR3 covers 14 residues. The CDR3 DNA is TGTGCCAGCAGGGCAGGATTCTCCTACAATGAGCAGTTCTTC. Protein: CASRAGFSYNEQFF.

The rearrangement links TRBV28 to TRBJ1-2; D gene ambiguous. Germline values: CDR1 MDHEN, CDR2 SYDVKM. V was pared by 2 bases and J by 13 bases, with 17 bases between. The CDR3 has 13 residues. The CDR3, as DNA: TGTGCCAGCAGTTTAAAGAGGGTTACGGTCGGCACCTTC. Translated: CASSLKRVTVGTF.

The chain links TRBV2 to TRBJ2-7; a possible D gene is TRBD1 (6 bases). This CDR3 is 14 amino acids long. Germline values: CDR1 SNHLY, CDR2 FYNNEI. The V end lost 8 bases, the J end lost 5 bases, and 19 bases lay between the germline ends. The CDR3 loop is CASLLNGQPDEQYF. The DNA of the CDR3 is TGTGCCAGCCTATTAAACGGACAGCCCGACGAGCAGTACTTC. Filled out from reference TRBV2 and TRBJ2-7, the complete variable domain reads EPEVTQTPSHQVTQMGQEVILRCVPISNHLYFYWYRQILGQKVEFLVSFYNNEISEKSEIFDDQFSVERPDGSNFTLKIRSTKLEDSAMYFCASLLNGQPDEQYFGPGTRLTVT.

V gene TRBV29-1 combines with J gene TRBJ2-2; 7 bases match TRBD2. V shed 5 bases, J shed 6 bases, and the junction held 15 bases outside the gene matches. CDR1 is SQVTM, CDR2 ANQGSEA, per germline. The CDR3 is made up of 16 amino acids. The CDR3 spells CSVHKGGVKGPGELFF. The CDR3 DNA reads as TGCAGCGTTCACAAGGGAGGGGTAAAGGGTCCCGGGGAGCTGTTTTTT.

The chain combines TRBV11-1 with TRBJ2-1; 7 bases are shared with TRBD2. The CDR3 runs to 16 residues. With 5 bases clipped from V and 3 bases from J, the junction kept 10 bases outside the gene matches. Germline V gene lookup returns CDR1 SGHAT and CDR2 FQDESV (reference sequence). CDR3 sequence (DNA): TGTGCCAGCAGCCCCATTATCCGGGACTACTACAATGAGCAGTTCTTC. Translation: CASSPIIRDYYNEQFF.

This clone was recorded once. The chain combines TRBV28 with TRBJ2-6; 10 bases line up with TRBD2. The V gene end was trimmed by 6 bases and the J gene end by 3 bases; junction bases not matched to a gene: 17. This CDR3 has 20 amino acids. Germline assignment: CDR1 MDHEN and CDR2 SYDVKM. The CDR3 loop is CASRTLVASGSVSGANVLTF. The CDR3 bases are TGTGCCAGCAGAACTCTAGTGGCTAGCGGGAGTGTGAGTGGGGCCAACGTCCTGACTTTC.

V usage is TRBV28 and J usage is TRBJ1-2; D unresolved. Trimming cost V 6 bases and J 0 bases, with 8 bases left between them. Germline CDR1 reads MDHEN; CDR2 reads SYDVKM. There are 13 residues in the CDR3. DNA for the CDR3: TGTGCCAGCAGAACGGGGACTAACTATGGCTACACCTTC. It specifies CASRTGTNYGYTF.

In nucleotides, the CDR3 is TGTGCCAGCAGTTTCAGGCCGGAGGGGCATGAGCAGTTCTTC. Its protein is CASSFRPEGHEQFF. The gene calls are TRBV28 and TRBJ2-1; D is perhaps TRBD2 (6 bases). The CDR3 extends over 14 amino acids. Germline V CDR1 and CDR2: MDHEN, SYDVKM. Trimming took 3 bases from V and 8 from J, leaving 14 bases between them.

This clone was seen only a few times. The chain has TRBV30 and TRBJ1-2, with D maybe TRBD1 (6 bases). V was clipped by 5 bases and J by 0 bases, with 13 bases between them. The CDR3 extends over 14 amino acids. Germline CDR1 and CDR2: GTSNPN and SVGIG (reference sequence). CDR3 nucleotide sequence: TGTGCCTGGGCGACAGGCGAGTCTAACTATGGCTACACCTTC. As protein: CAWATGESNYGYTF.

This clone was counted a few times. Written as DNA, the CDR3 is TGTGCCATCGGTAGCCAACAGGGCTACGAGCAGTACTTC. Amino acids: CAIGSQQGYEQYF. The gene calls are TRBV10-3 and TRBJ2-7; the D gene is possibly TRBD1 (6 bases). This CDR3 comprises 13 residues. Germline CDR1 and CDR2: ENHRY and SYGVKD. Trimming took 8 bases from V and 3 from J, leaving 14 bases between them.

The rearrangement joins TRBV5-1 to TRBJ2-7, with 10 bases aligning to TRBD2. The CDR3 consists of 15 residues. V gave up 3 bases and J gave up 2 bases; unmatched junction bases: 5. Germline CDR1 is SGHRS and CDR2 is YFSETQ. The CDR3 is CASSYPSGGPYEQYF. CDR3 coding DNA: TGCGCCAGCAGCTACCCTAGCGGGGGACCCTACGAGCAGTACTTC.

The chain uses TRBV7-9 and TRBJ1-4, with TRBD1 matching 8 bases. The CDR3 loop spans 15 amino acids. Germline-derived CDR1 and CDR2 are SEHNR and FQNEAQ (reference sequence). V trimming: 2 bases; J trimming: 4 bases; junction bases outside the gene matches: 3. CDR3 sequence reads: CASSLRQGINEKLFF. The DNA of the CDR3 is TGTGCCAGCAGCTTAAGACAGGGGATTAATGAAAAACTGTTTTTT.

The chain combines TRBV5-1 with TRBJ1-1; TRBD1 agrees at 11 bases. The germline gives CDR1 SGHRS, CDR2 YFSETQ. The CDR3 is 17 residues long. V dropped 3 bases and J dropped 1; count of bases not matched to a gene: 8. The CDR3 nucleotides are TGCGCCAGCAGCTCCATAGGACAGGGGGCTCGGAACACTGAAGCTTTCTTT. This gives the protein CASSSIGQGARNTEAFF.

The CDR3 bases are TGTGCCAGCAGTTCCCCGGGTGGAATCTCCTACGAGCAGTACTTC. It codes for CASSSPGGISYEQYF. The gene calls are TRBV27 and TRBJ2-7, with no clear D. Germline values: CDR1 MNHEY, CDR2 SMNVEV (reference sequence). V was clipped by 4 bases and J by 0 bases, with 13 bases between them. The CDR3 runs 15 residues.

V is TRBV7-6 and J is TRBJ2-7; 7 bases fit TRBD2. The CDR3 is 15 amino acids. Germline values: CDR1 SGHVS, CDR2 FNYEAQ. V gave up 4 bases and J gave up 2 bases; unmatched junction bases: 8. The CDR3 region is CASSSIAGNPYEQYF. The CDR3 DNA is TGTGCCAGCAGCTCTATAGCGGGTAATCCCTACGAGCAGTACTTC.

The count of this clone is one. CDR3 sequence (DNA): TGTGCCAGCAGCGTTGCCGAACTATGGGGGGAAGATACGCAGTATTTT. This sequence encodes CASSVAELWGEDTQYF. The chain has TRBV9 and TRBJ2-3; D may be TRBD2 (6 bases). The CDR3 length is 16 residues. The V end lost 2 bases, the J end lost 5 bases, and 18 bases lay between the germline ends. Germline V gene sequence: CDR1 SGDLS, CDR2 YYNGEE.

The chain combines TRBV15 with TRBJ2-7, with D perhaps matching TRBD2 (5 bases). The CDR3 covers 16 residues. CDR1 and CDR2 (germline): LNHNV, YYDKDF (reference sequence). The germline V and J ends were trimmed by 3 bases and 6 bases, with 21 bases remaining between them. CDR3: CATSSYGRRPLSEQYF. The DNA of the CDR3 is TGTGCCACCAGCAGTTACGGACGGAGGCCCCTTTCCGAGCAGTACTTC.

This clone has more than one count but fewer than ten. The chain links TRBV7-9 to TRBJ1-1; tentatively, D is TRBD1 (5 bases). Trimming took 4 bases from V and 7 from J, leaving 10 bases between them. Germline CDR1 and CDR2: SEHNR and FQNEAQ (reference sequence). The CDR3 covers 12 residues. CDR3 in amino acids: CASSYTGLEAFF. The CDR3 DNA is TGTGCCAGCAGCTATACGGGACTTGAAGCTTTCTTT.

This chain uses TRBV7-9 with TRBJ2-3; 7 bases fit TRBD1. The V and J ends lost 5 bases and 2 bases, in that order; junction bases with no gene match: 10. CDR1 and CDR2 (germline): SEHNR, FQNEAQ (reference sequence). This CDR3 region has 16 residues. For the CDR3, the DNA is TGTGCCAGCAGCGTGACAGGGTTAGCTACCACAGATACGCAGTATTTT. It translates to CASSVTGLATTDTQYF.